Presented here are 13 T cell receptor beta chains from one specimen sequenced in a study of STAT5B mutations in CD4+ large granular lymphocyte leukemia. Some clones are missing from TCRdb's copy, which holds only in-frame ones; the method was immunoSEQ multiplex PCR. The table records tens of thousands of clones, roughly 84% of them present only once. Input material: CD4+ T cells from blood buffy coats. The receptor set was obtained from a human donor in good health.

The table lists this clone with a count of one. The rearrangement joins TRBV4-2 to TRBJ2-3; no reliable D call. The CDR3 length is 16 residues. CDR1 LGHNA and CDR2 YNFKEQ come from the germline V gene. The V gene lost 0 bases and the J gene lost 2 bases, with 12 bases spanning the gap. The CDR3 loop reads CASSQEGRRYTDTQYF. CDR3 coding DNA: TGTGCCAGCAGCCAAGAGGGCCGTAGGTACACAGATACGCAGTATTTT.

This sequence joins TRBV10-3 and TRBJ2-3, with D perhaps TRBD1 (6 bases). Germline CDR1 ENHRY, CDR2 SYGVKD. Trimming removed 0 bases at V and 0 bases at J, with 10 bases between. This CDR3 region has 16 residues. CDR3 loop: CAISESTTGSTDTQYF. The CDR3 region has the DNA TGTGCCATCAGTGAGTCGACAACAGGGAGCACAGATACGCAGTATTTT.

This clone was observed a handful of times. V usage is TRBV19 and J usage is TRBJ2-7, with 8 bases identical to TRBD1. The CDR3 covers 16 residues. The germline V gene encodes CDR1 LNHDA and CDR2 SQIVND (reference sequence). V lost 4 bases and J lost 5; bases outside the gene matches: 13. The CDR3 loop is CASSNRDRPIRDEQYF. In DNA form, the CDR3 reads TGTGCCAGTAGTAACCGGGACAGGCCCATCCGGGACGAGCAGTACTTC.

The rearrangement uses TRBV6-1 and TRBJ1-1; maybe TRBD1 (5 bases). V was cut by 3 bases and J by 1 base, with 6 bases left in between. Germline-derived CDR1 and CDR2 are MNHNS and SASEGT. This CDR3 has 13 amino acids. The CDR3 loop reads CASSERGNTEAFF. CDR3 bases: TGTGCCAGCAGTGAGAGGGGGAACACTGAAGCTTTCTTT.

The V call is TRBV5-1, the J call TRBJ2-5; no clear D gene. Gene TRBJ2-7 matches the end of the DNA better, so the J call may be wrong. In germline, CDR1 is SGHRS, CDR2 YFSETQ. There are 12 residues in the CDR3. For the CDR3, the DNA is TGCGCCAGCAGCTTGGAAGGGAACGAGCAGTACTTC. Translating gives CASSLEGNEQYF.

This chain joins TRBV7-9 and TRBJ2-5; D not certain. This CDR3 spans 13 amino acids. Germline V CDR1 and CDR2: SEHNR, FQNEAQ (reference sequence). V lost 0 bases and J lost 5, with 7 bases in between. CDR3 coding DNA: TGTGCCAGCAGCTTAGCAGGGCTTGAGACCCAGTACTTC. Its translation is CASSLAGLETQYF.

This clone has just a few counts. The V call is TRBV7-3, the J call TRBJ1-1; D gene ambiguous. V was clipped by 0 bases and J by 1 base, with 6 bases between them. Germline V gene sequence: CDR1 SGHTA, CDR2 FQGTGA. The CDR3 runs 14 residues. The chain's CDR3 is CASSLTPTNTEAFF. The CDR3 DNA is TGTGCCAGCAGCTTAACCCCTACGAACACTGAAGCTTTCTTT.

Written as DNA, the CDR3 is TGTGCCAGCAGCATGCAGCGGGAGTGGTACGAGCAGTACTTC. Protein sequence: CASSMQREWYEQYF. The chain combines TRBV21-1 with TRBJ2-7; the table's D call, TRBD2, was not checked against the DNA. TRBV21-1 is labeled a pseudogene. The CDR3 sequence is 14 residues long.

The chain links TRBV7-8 to TRBJ2-1; 12 bases align to TRBD2. Germline-derived CDR1 and CDR2 are SGHVS and FQNEAQ. V gave up 4 bases and J gave up 7 bases; unmatched junction bases: 5. This CDR3 contains 15 residues. CDR3 DNA sequence: TGTGCCAGCAGCTCCCGACTAGCGGGAGAAAATGAGCAGTTCTTC. Its translation: CASSSRLAGENEQFF.

The V call is TRBV10-3, the J call TRBJ1-4; a possible D gene is TRBD1 (6 bases). In germline, CDR1 is ENHRY, CDR2 SYGVKD. The V end was cut by 0 bases, the J end by 5 bases, with 13 bases between. The CDR3 contains 16 residues. CDR3 residues: CAISESGLQGNEKLFF. DNA of the CDR3: TGTGCCATCAGTGAGTCGGGGCTGCAGGGGAATGAAAAACTGTTTTTT.

The chain combines TRBV18 with TRBJ2-3; D might be TRBD1 or TRBD2, each matching 5 bases. CDR1 and CDR2 from the germline V gene are KGHSH and LQKENI. The CDR3 covers 13 residues. Trimming removed 5 bases from V and 4 bases from J, with 10 bases in between. As DNA, the CDR3 is TGTGCCAGCTCAGGGACCCGTGCAGATACGCAGTATTTT. It encodes CASSGTRADTQYF.

This clone has just a few counts. The chain employs TRBV2 and TRBJ2-1; D ambiguous. The CDR3 has 12 residues. CDR1 SNHLY and CDR2 FYNNEI come from the germline V gene. Trimming removed 3 bases at V and 10 bases at J, with 10 bases between. The CDR3 is CASSEMATEQFF. CDR3 DNA: TGTGCCAGCAGTGAGATGGCAACGGAGCAGTTCTTC.

The chain links TRBV29-1 to TRBJ2-1, with TRBD2 identical over 11 bases. The CDR3 runs 14 residues. Germline V gene data show CDR1 as SQVTM and CDR2 as ANQGSEA. J was trimmed by 9 bases and V by 7 bases; bases with no gene match: 11. CDR3 coding DNA: TGCAGCGGGGGAGGACTAGCGGGTTTGGGTGAGCAGTTCTTC. Protein: CSGGGLAGLGEQFF.